Listed below are T cell receptor beta chains from one sample, sequenced in a study of blood T cell repertoires in COVID-19. Produced via immunoSEQ multiplex PCR; TCRdb's table is partial and in-frame only. The table includes 250,000 to 300,000 clones, around 84% detected once. The sequencing input was PBMCs or T cells enriched from blood (not recorded which). Receptors were obtained from a man aged 18 to 35 who had recovered from COVID-19. CDR3s leave out the opening cysteine and the closing phenylalanine or tryptophan. The order of the fields is J gene, V gene, CDR3 protein.

TRBJ2-1	TRBV5-1	ASSYAGRDEQF
TRBJ2-1	TRBV5-4	ASSLRAGGNNEQF
TRBJ1-3	TRBV7-9	ASSSKPTGIGILNTIY
TRBJ2-1	TRBV30	AWGTTPSDASISYNEQF
TRBJ2-7	TRBV28	ASSFLWRERDNEQY
TRBJ2-1	TRBV27	ASSFGGDSRGNEQF
TRBJ1-3	TRBV7-2	ASSFRDRGVN
TRBJ1-2	TRBV2	ASRDPRDRGTGYGYT
TRBJ2-7	TRBV7-3	ASSPPGSYEQY
TRBJ2-3	TRBV18	ASSPPNRTTDTQY
TRBJ2-7	TRBV7-6	ASSFGLAGERYEQY
TRBJ2-3	TRBV5-1	ASSLNSETSTDTQY
TRBJ1-5	TRBV5-5	ASSLEHQGPNQPQH
TRBJ2-7	TRBV12-3/TRBV12-4	ASSFGRGTEQY
TRBJ2-6	TRBV5-1	ASTHSGQGSGANVLT